These 15 T cell receptor beta chains originate from one sample sequenced in a study of T cell responses to AZD1222 COVID-19 vaccine. TCRdb's copy holds only in-frame clones and misses some; the assay was immunoSEQ multiplex PCR. The sample contains about 140,000 clones, around 90% of which appear only once. The sample in question was peripheral blood, obtained on day 0 of AZD1222 vaccination. The source of these receptors is an adult in good health.

The chain uses TRBV21-1 and TRBJ2-7; the listed D gene, TRBD1, was not tested against the DNA. TRBV21-1 is recorded as a pseudogene. This CDR3 has 19 amino acids. CDR3 nucleotides: TGTGCCAGCAACGGACCGGGACAGGGTAAACGTATGAGCTCCTACGAGCAGTACTTC. This sequence encodes CASNGPGQGKRMSSYEQYF.

The CDR3 loop is CASSSGRIYGYTF. The DNA for the CDR3 is TGTGCCAGCAGTTCGGGACGGATCTATGGCTACACCTTC. The chain recombines TRBV28 with TRBJ1-2; TRBD1 might be the D (5 bases). Germline lookup yields CDR1 MDHEN and CDR2 SYDVKM. Trimming took off 4 bases at V and 4 bases at J, with 10 bases between the two ends. The CDR3 spans 13 residues.

V gene TRBV2 combines with J gene TRBJ2-1; 13 bases are shared with TRBD2. This CDR3 has 16 amino acids. Germline V gives CDR1 SNHLY, CDR2 FYNNEI. The V segment lost 3 bases and the J segment 8 bases; nucleotides outside the gene matches: 7. The CDR3 DNA reads as TGTGCCAGCAGTGATCGGACTAGCGGGAGCCGTCATGAGCAGTTCTTC. It codes for CASSDRTSGSRHEQFF.

This clone has a single count. V usage is TRBV4-1 and J usage is TRBJ1-3; TRBD1 might be the D (5 bases). In germline, CDR1 is MGHRA, CDR2 YSYEKL. V lost 2 bases to trimming and J lost 4 bases, with 9 bases between them. There are 14 residues in the CDR3. The CDR3 DNA is TGCGCCAGCAGCCAACCCGGGACCGGAAACACCATATATTTT. It encodes CASSQPGTGNTIYF.

The chain links TRBV6-5 to TRBJ2-2; 10 positions agree with TRBD2. The J segment lost 7 bases and the V segment lost 7 bases, leaving 9 bases of the junction unmatched. CDR3 size: 15 residues. CDR1 MNHEY and CDR2 SVGAGI come from the germline V gene. CDR3 coding DNA: TGTGCCAGCACCCTAGCGGGAGCGTTAGACGGGGAGCTGTTTTTT. Translation gives CASTLAGALDGELFF.

This clone has just one count. The CDR3 DNA reads as TGTGCCAGCTCACCACGGCCAGAGGCTGGGTCTGGAAACACCATATATTTT. It codes for CASSPRPEAGSGNTIYF. The J gene is TRBJ1-3, the V gene TRBV18; D is ambiguous. V dropped 1 base and J dropped 1 base, with 14 bases sitting between them. CDR1 is KGHSH, CDR2 LQKENI, per germline. The CDR3 is made up of 17 amino acids.

The chain links TRBV6-1 to TRBJ1-1; the D gene is possibly TRBD1 (6 bases). The CDR3 is 15 amino acids. Germline V gives CDR1 MNHNS, CDR2 SASEGT. V shed 3 bases and J shed 5 bases, with 16 bases lying between them. CDR3 sequence (DNA): TGTGCCAGCAGTGATATTCAGGGGAGTGGGACTGAAGCTTTCTTT. The encoded protein is CASSDIQGSGTEAFF.

The chain recombines TRBV3-1 (or the pseudogene TRBV3-2) with TRBJ1-6, with TRBD1 matching 10 bases. The CDR3 length is 15 residues. V lost 4 bases and J lost 7; bases outside the gene matches: 4. Germline values: CDR1 LGHDT, CDR2 YNNKEL (reference sequence). The CDR3 region has the DNA TGTGCCAGCAGCCTACCGGGACAGGGGAATTCACCCCTCCACTTT. Protein sequence: CASSLPGQGNSPLHF.

This chain links TRBV3-1 (or the pseudogene TRBV3-2) with TRBJ1-2; D gene unclear. V was clipped by 0 bases and J by 5 bases, with 7 bases between them. The CDR3 sequence is 13 residues long. From germline, CDR1 is LGHDT and CDR2 YNNKEL (reference sequence). CDR3 loop: CASSQEGLYGYTF. The DNA of the CDR3 is TGTGCCAGCAGCCAAGAGGGCCTTTATGGCTACACCTTC.

The rearrangement links TRBV7-9 to TRBJ2-5; D might be TRBD2 (6 bases). The CDR3 has 13 residues. Trimming removed 5 bases from V and 13 bases from J, with 20 bases in between. Looked up from germline, CDR1 is SEHNR and CDR2 is FQNEAQ (reference sequence). CDR3 sequence: CASSQPGPRGMYF. CDR3 in DNA: TGTGCCAGCAGCCAGCCGGGACCCCGGGGGATGTACTTC.

CDR3 DNA sequence: TGTGCCAGCAGCCATCCGACAGGGGGGTCTGGAAACACCATATATTTT. Translated: CASSHPTGGSGNTIYF. The chain has TRBV9 and TRBJ1-3, with 9 bases that match TRBD1. The J segment lost 1 base and the V segment lost 4 bases, leaving 6 bases of the junction unmatched. There are 16 residues in the CDR3. Germline-derived CDR1 and CDR2 are SGDLS and YYNGEE. Full variable domain (remainder filled in from reference TRBV9 and TRBJ1-3): DSGVTQTPKHLITATGQRVTLRCSPRSGDLSVYWYQQSLDQGLQFLIQYYNGEERAKGNILERFSAQQFPDLHSELNLSSLELGDSALYFCASSHPTGGSGNTIYFGEGSWLTVV.

This clone was recorded once. The chain is built from TRBV7-2 and TRBJ1-5; D perhaps matches TRBD1 (6 bases). The CDR3 consists of 16 residues. The V end lost 1 base, the J end lost 6 bases, and 16 bases lay between the germline ends. Germline V CDR1 and CDR2: SGHTA, FQGNSA. The CDR3 coding sequence is TGTGCCAGCAGCTTAGGAGGGGGGCCAGGGCTTCAGCCCCAGCATTTT. Translating gives CASSLGGGPGLQPQHF.

The chain links TRBV2 to TRBJ2-3; no definite D call. The germline CDR1 and CDR2 sequences are SNHLY and FYNNEI. V lost 3 bases and J 12 bases, leaving 10 bases between the germline ends. The CDR3 covers 11 residues. In DNA, the CDR3 is TGTGCCAGCAGTGAGGAGTCTACTCAGTATTTT. As protein: CASSEESTQYF.

The chain combines TRBV6-1 with TRBJ2-5; a weak D match, TRBD1 (5 bases). This CDR3 spans 16 amino acids. Germline assignment: CDR1 MNHNS and CDR2 SASEGT. Trimming took off 3 bases at V and 2 bases at J, with 16 bases between the two ends. The CDR3 is CASSEGPGREQETQYF. CDR3 bases: TGTGCCAGCAGTGAGGGGCCCGGTAGGGAACAAGAGACCCAGTACTTC.

The chain has TRBV18 and TRBJ2-5; a weak D match, TRBD2 (6 bases). The CDR3 is made up of 14 amino acids. CDR1 KGHSH and CDR2 LQKENI come from the germline V gene. Between the trimmed V and J ends, which lost 1 base and 5 bases, there was a span of 11 bases. The CDR3 loop reads CASSPRRVWETQYF. In DNA, the CDR3 is TGTGCCAGCTCACCACGGAGGGTTTGGGAGACCCAGTACTTC. The full variable domain, its missing parts supplied by reference TRBV18 and TRBJ2-5, is NAGVMQNPRHLVRRRGQEARLRCSPMKGHSHVYWYRQLPEEGLKFMVYLQKENIIDESGMPKERFSAEFPKEGPSILRIQQVVRGDSAAYFCASSPRRVWETQYFGPGTRLLVL.